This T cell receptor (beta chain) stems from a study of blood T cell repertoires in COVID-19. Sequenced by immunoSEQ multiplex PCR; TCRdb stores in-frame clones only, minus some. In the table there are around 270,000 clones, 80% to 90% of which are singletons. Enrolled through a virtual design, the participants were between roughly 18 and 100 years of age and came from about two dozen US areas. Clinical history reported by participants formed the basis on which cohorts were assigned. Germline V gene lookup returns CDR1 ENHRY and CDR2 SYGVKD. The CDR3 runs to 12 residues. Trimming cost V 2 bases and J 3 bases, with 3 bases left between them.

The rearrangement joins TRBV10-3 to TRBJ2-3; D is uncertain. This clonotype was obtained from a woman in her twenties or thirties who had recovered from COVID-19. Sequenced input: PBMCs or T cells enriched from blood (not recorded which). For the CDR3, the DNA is TGTGCCATCAGTGAGGCGACAGATACGCAGTATTTT. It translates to CAISEATDTQYF.